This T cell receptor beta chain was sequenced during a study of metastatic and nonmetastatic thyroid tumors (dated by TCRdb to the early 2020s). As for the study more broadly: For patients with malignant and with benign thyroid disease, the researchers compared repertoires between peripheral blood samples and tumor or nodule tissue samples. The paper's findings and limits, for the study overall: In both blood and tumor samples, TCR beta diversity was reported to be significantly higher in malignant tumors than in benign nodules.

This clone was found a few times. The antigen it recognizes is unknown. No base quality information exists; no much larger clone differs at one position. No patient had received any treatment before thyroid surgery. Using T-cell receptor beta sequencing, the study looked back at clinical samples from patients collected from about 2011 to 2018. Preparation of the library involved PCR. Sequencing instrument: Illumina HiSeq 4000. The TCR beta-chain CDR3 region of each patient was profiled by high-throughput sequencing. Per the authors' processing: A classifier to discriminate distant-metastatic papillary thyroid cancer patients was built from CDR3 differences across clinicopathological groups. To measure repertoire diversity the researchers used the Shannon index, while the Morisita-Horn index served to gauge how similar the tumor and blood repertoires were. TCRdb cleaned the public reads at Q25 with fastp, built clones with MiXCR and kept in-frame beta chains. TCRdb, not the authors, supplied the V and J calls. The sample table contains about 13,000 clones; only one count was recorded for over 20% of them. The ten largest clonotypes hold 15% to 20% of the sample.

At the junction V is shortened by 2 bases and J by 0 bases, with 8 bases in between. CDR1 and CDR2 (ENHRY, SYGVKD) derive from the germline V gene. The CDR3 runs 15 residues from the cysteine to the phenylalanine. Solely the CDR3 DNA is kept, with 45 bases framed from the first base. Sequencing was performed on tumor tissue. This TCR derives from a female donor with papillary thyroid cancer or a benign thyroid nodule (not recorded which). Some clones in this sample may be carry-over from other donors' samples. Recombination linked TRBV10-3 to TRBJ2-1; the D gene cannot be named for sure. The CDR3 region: CAISEGQSSYNEQFF. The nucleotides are TGTGCCATCAGTGAGGGGCAGAGCTCCTACAATGAGCAGTTCTTC.